Many counts were recorded for the clone carrying this T cell receptor beta chain. The data are from a study of blood T cells in healthy people across ages. Looked up from germline, CDR1 is KGHSH and CDR2 is LQKENI. This CDR3 has 13 amino acids. The ends were cut back, 8 bases at V and 3 bases at J, with 13 bases in the middle. A second PCR of 7 to 11 cycles used a sample-barcoded 5' primer and a J-beta primer mix. From the 5' RACE reads, TCRdb called clonotypes with MiXCR, one entry per CDR3 protein. The table has 600,000 to 800,000 distinct CDR3 sequences, around 21% seen once. Isolation per sample recovered at least 6 million PBMCs.

The TCR sequence derives from a man between 65 and 80 years old in good health. The chain employs TRBV18 and TRBJ2-5; no definite D call. Sequences were obtained from blood. The CDR3 reads CASSLRTEETQYF. CDR3 coding DNA: TGTGCCAGCAGCCTCCGGACGGAAGAGACCCAGTACTTC.